This entry lists 28 T cell receptor beta chains sequenced from one sample in a study of CD8+CD57+ T cells in acquired aplastic anemia. Genomic DNA was employed as the template in profiling TCR beta VDJ and CDR3. TCRdb ran MiXCR on the reads and lists one entry per CDR3 protein. The sample records roughly 200,000 distinct CDR3 sequences, 60% to 80% being singletons. Sequencing was done on patients that had shown CD8+CD57+ cell expansion by flow cytometry. Sequencing input: sorted CD4+, CD8+, or CD8+CD57+ T cells (not recorded which) from PBMCs. These receptors were taken from a human donor with aplastic anemia.

This chain joins TRBV6-1 and TRBJ2-1, with TRBD1 identical over 9 bases. The germline V gene encodes CDR1 MNHNS and CDR2 SASEGT. The length of the CDR3 is 15 residues. V was pared by 6 bases and J by 8 bases, with 11 bases of the junction left unmatched. CDR3 in DNA: TGTGCCAGCAGCCACCGGACAGGGGAGGGTGATGAGCAGTTCTTC. It specifies CASSHRTGEGDEQFF.

The chain couples TRBV24-1 to TRBJ2-2; no clear D gene. Germline CDR1 and CDR2: KGHDR and SFDVKD. Trimming left V 3 bases short and J 3 bases short, with 10 bases between. The CDR3 sequence is 15 residues long. CDR3 nucleotide sequence: TGTGCCACCAGTGATCCCGCCGTATACACCGGGGAGCTGTTTTTT. Its translation is CATSDPAVYTGELFF.

Turning to this clonotype: A much larger clone lies one base from this, so it may be a read error. CDR3 sequence reads: CASSLDEQYF. DNA for the CDR3: TGTGCCAGCAGCTTAGACGAGCAGTACTTC. The rearrangement uses TRBV7-9 and TRBJ2-7; D gene ambiguous. The germline V gene has CDR1 SEHNR and CDR2 FQNEAQ (reference sequence). The CDR3 is made up of 10 amino acids. The germline V and J ends were trimmed by 1 base and 5 bases, with 0 bases remaining between them.

At least ten counts were recorded for this clonotype. The rearrangement uses TRBV5-8 and TRBJ1-6; a weak D match, TRBD1 (6 bases). Germline V lookup: CDR1 SGHTS, CDR2 YDEGEE. V shed 0 bases and J shed 7 bases, with 8 bases lying between them. This CDR3 comprises 14 residues. The CDR3 coding sequence is TGTGCCAGCAGCTTGGGACAGGTCAATTCACCCCTCCACTTT. Protein: CASSLGQVNSPLHF.

This sequence joins TRBV7-8 and TRBJ1-1, with 7 nucleotides matching TRBD1. CDR3 size: 15 residues. The V and J ends lost 0 bases and 6 bases, in that order; junction bases with no gene match: 7. The germline gives CDR1 SGHVS, CDR2 FQNEAQ. CDR3 DNA: TGTGCCAGCAGCTTAGCGCTAGGGGGCCGGGCTGAAGCTTTCTTT. Protein: CASSLALGGRAEAFF. The full variable domain, in which reference TRBV7-8 and TRBJ1-1 provide the parts outside the CDR3, is GAGVSQSPRYKVAKRGQDVALRCDPISGHVSLFWYQQALGQGPEFLTYFQNEAQLDKSGLPSDRFFAERPEGSVSTLKIQRTQQEDSAVYLCASSLALGGRAEAFFGQGTRLTVV.

This clonotype showed up just once. The chain couples TRBV19 to TRBJ2-2, with D possibly matching TRBD2 (6 bases). CDR3 length: 15 residues. V gave up 4 bases and J gave up 2 bases, with 11 bases separating them. Germline V gene sequence: CDR1 LNHDA, CDR2 SQIVND (reference sequence). The CDR3, as DNA: TGTGCCAGTAGTAACGGACTATCAAACACCGGGGAGCTGTTTTTT. Protein product: CASSNGLSNTGELFF. Full variable domain (missing parts from reference TRBV19 and TRBJ2-2): DGGITQSPKYLFRKEGQNVTLSCEQNLNHDAMYWYRQDPGQGLRLIYYSQIVNDFQKGDIAEGYSVSREKKESFPLTVTSAQKNPTAFYLCASSNGLSNTGELFFGEGSRLTVL.

This chain links TRBV15 with TRBJ2-3; D is unclear. Germline CDR1 is LNHNV and CDR2 is YYDKDF (reference sequence). The CDR3 length is 14 residues. Trimming left V 4 bases short and J 0 bases short, with 8 bases between. This chain's CDR3 is CATSIPGSTDTQYF. CDR3 DNA: TGTGCCACCAGCATACCTGGAAGCACAGATACGCAGTATTTT.

This clonotype was recorded a few times. The V and J genes are TRBV7-3 and TRBJ1-1; 7 positions match TRBD1. The J segment lost 11 bases and the V segment lost 2 bases, leaving 11 bases of the junction unmatched. This CDR3 has 14 residues. Germline V gene sequence: CDR1 SGHTA, CDR2 FQGTGA. The CDR3 DNA reads TGTGCCAGCAGCTTAGCGGGAACAGGGGTAGGGGCTTTCTTT. Residues: CASSLAGTGVGAFF.

This clonotype was recorded a few times. This chain links TRBV19 with TRBJ2-6; 7 nucleotides agree with TRBD1. Germline V CDR1 and CDR2: LNHDA, SQIVND (reference sequence). The J segment lost 0 bases and the V segment lost 7 bases, leaving 9 bases of the junction unmatched. This CDR3 has 17 residues. The CDR3 DNA reads TGTGCCAGTAAGACGACAGGGCCAAACTCTGGGGCCAACGTCCTGACTTTC. This gives the protein CASKTTGPNSGANVLTF.

The chain has TRBV20-1 and TRBJ1-5; no clear D gene. The CDR3 totals 13 residues. The V gene lost 6 bases and the J gene lost 4 bases, with 13 bases spanning the gap. Germline values: CDR1 DFQATT, CDR2 SNEGSKA (reference sequence). For the CDR3, the DNA is TGCAGTGCGACGGTGTATGAGAATCAGCCCCAGCATTTT. Translation: CSATVYENQPQHF.

The V and J genes are TRBV20-1 and TRBJ2-1, with 7 positions matching TRBD2. Germline V gene sequence: CDR1 DFQATT, CDR2 SNEGSKA (reference sequence). Trimming cost V 3 bases and J 1 base; bases outside gene matches: 15. The CDR3 is 18 residues long. CDR3 protein: CSASYGSSGGRSYNEQFF. CDR3 coding DNA: TGCAGTGCTAGTTACGGATCGTCCGGGGGGAGGTCCTACAATGAGCAGTTCTTC.

This sequence joins TRBV10-3 and TRBJ2-7, with a possible D match to TRBD1 (5 bases). Germline V gene data show CDR1 as ENHRY and CDR2 as SYGVKD. Trimming took off 0 bases at V and 7 bases at J, with 13 bases between the two ends. The length of the CDR3 is 14 residues. The CDR3 DNA is TGTGCCATCAGTGAGTCGCGTGTCAGGGAAGAGCAGTACTTC. This encodes CAISESRVREEQYF.

This clonotype was detected only a few times. This chain joins TRBV24-1 and TRBJ2-1; tentatively, D is TRBD2 (6 bases). V was pared by 0 bases and J by 15 bases, with 14 bases between. The germline V gene has CDR1 KGHDR and CDR2 SFDVKD. This CDR3 comprises 13 residues. As DNA, the CDR3 is TGTGCCACCAGTGATTTGGCGTCCGGAGGGGCGTTCTTC. Protein product: CATSDLASGGAFF.

The chain uses TRBV7-9 and TRBJ2-6; a possible D gene is TRBD1 (6 bases). The CDR3 is made up of 15 amino acids. From germline, CDR1 is SEHNR and CDR2 FQNEAQ (reference sequence). V gave up 8 bases and J gave up 1 base, with 12 bases separating them. The CDR3 DNA follows: TGTGCCAGCCGGAGGACAGTTTCTGGGGCCAACGTCCTGACTTTC. Protein product: CASRRTVSGANVLTF.

The CDR3 nucleotides read TGTGCCAGCAGCTTAGGGACAGGGAGAGGCTCTGGAAACACCATATATTTT. Protein: CASSLGTGRGSGNTIYF. The V call is TRBV14, the J call TRBJ1-3; 9 nucleotides agree with TRBD1. Trimming took 5 bases from V and 0 from J; bases not matched to a gene: 8. This CDR3 is built from 17 residues. Germline loops: CDR1 SGHDN, CDR2 FVKESK.

Turning to this clonotype: A junction end diverges from the germline sequence, so it may reflect a read error. The chain uses TRBV9 and TRBJ1-1, with TRBD1 as a possible D gene (6 bases). From germline, CDR1 is SGDLS and CDR2 YYNGEE. CDR3 length: 14 amino acids. CDR3 loop: CASSRGEMNTEAFF. In DNA, the CDR3 is TGCGCCAGCAGCAGGGGTGAAATGAACACTGAAGCTTTCTTT.

This clonotype was found a few times. The chain links TRBV7-9 to TRBJ1-1; no definite D call. Per germline, CDR1 SEHNR and CDR2 FQNEAQ (reference sequence). The CDR3 length is 12 residues. V lost 7 bases and J lost 6, with 12 bases in between. In nucleotides, the CDR3 is TGTGCCAGCACTTTGGCGGGTGCTGAAGCTTTCTTT. Its protein is CASTLAGAEAFF.

This clonotype was detected only a few times. This chain uses TRBV9 with TRBJ2-7, with 8 bases identical to TRBD2. The V gene's germline CDR1 is SGDLS and CDR2 YYNGEE. The V gene end was trimmed by 0 bases and the J gene end by 4 bases; junction bases not matched to a gene: 6. CDR3 length equals 15 residues. CDR3 sequence (DNA): TGTGCCAGCAGCGTAGACGGCGGGGGGCCTTACGAGCAGTACTTC. Translated, it gives CASSVDGGGPYEQYF.

As to this clonotype: At one end, the junction sequence differs from germline, possibly due to a read error. The chain joins TRBV19 to TRBJ2-7; D gene uncertain. From germline, CDR1 is LNHDA and CDR2 SQIVND (reference sequence). There are 11 residues in the CDR3. CDR3 nucleotides: TGTGCCAGTAGTAAGGGCCGCCTTACAGTCTTC. Protein sequence: CASSKGRLTVF. The complete variable domain, with remaining parts taken from reference TRBV19 and TRBJ2-7, reads DGGITQSPKYLFRKEGQNVTLSCEQNLNHDAMYWYRQDPGQGLRLIYYSQIVNDFQKGDIAEGYSVSREKKESFPLTVTSAQKNPTAFYLCASSKGRLTVFGPGTRLTVT.

The V and J genes are TRBV29-1 and TRBJ2-2; the D is unclear. The CDR3 runs 14 residues. Germline V lookup: CDR1 SQVTM, CDR2 ANQGSEA. V was trimmed by 4 bases and J by 0 bases, leaving 9 bases between them. The CDR3 loop reads CSVVLLTNTGELFF. In DNA form, the CDR3 reads TGCAGCGTTGTCCTCTTAACGAACACCGGGGAGCTGTTTTTT.

This chain uses TRBV12-3 or TRBV12-4 with TRBJ1-1, with TRBD1 matching over 10 bases. This CDR3 comprises 14 residues. J was trimmed by 5 bases and V by 6 bases; bases with no gene match: 6. CDR3 nucleotide sequence: TGTGCCAGCAGGACAGGGGGCCGCTCGACTGAAGCTTTCTTT. The encoded protein is CASRTGGRSTEAFF.

The V and J genes are TRBV2 and TRBJ1-3; TRBD1 might be the D (6 bases). CDR3 length equals 15 residues. Germline CDR1 reads SNHLY; CDR2 reads FYNNEI. V shed 5 bases and J shed 4 bases, with 15 bases lying between them. CDR3 loop: CASSPRRTEGNTIYF. Here the CDR3 DNA reads TGTGCCAGCAGTCCCCGGCGGACAGAAGGAAACACCATATATTTT.

This clonotype has a handful of counts. The V call is TRBV7-2, the J call TRBJ1-6; 9 nucleotides match TRBD1. The CDR3 runs to 15 residues. CDR1 is SGHTA, CDR2 FQGNSA, per germline. Trimming removed 1 base from V and 10 bases from J; junction bases left unmatched: 5. The CDR3 DNA reads as TGTGCCAGCAGCTTAGTGGACAGGGGAGGATCACCCCTCCACTTT. Translated, it gives CASSLVDRGGSPLHF. Full variable domain (outside the CDR3, taken from reference TRBV7-2 and TRBJ1-6): GAGVSQSPSNKVTEKGKDVELRCDPISGHTALYWYRQSLGQGLEFLIYFQGNSAPDKSGLPSDRFSAERTGGSVSTLTIQRTQQEDSAVYLCASSLVDRGGSPLHFGNGTRLTVT.

This clonotype has a handful of counts. V usage is TRBV24-1 and J usage is TRBJ1-6; D uncertain. Germline assignment: CDR1 KGHDR and CDR2 SFDVKD. This CDR3 region has 13 residues. The V gene lost 5 bases and the J gene lost 9 bases, with 10 bases spanning the gap. As DNA, the CDR3 is TGTGCCACCAGTGGGAGTAGCGGTTCACCCCTCCACTTT. Its protein product is CATSGSSGSPLHF.

This rearrangement joins TRBV19 to TRBJ1-2; D is uncertain. The CDR3 totals 13 residues. V lost 7 bases to trimming and J lost 6 bases, with 15 bases between them. The V gene's germline CDR1 is LNHDA and CDR2 SQIVND (reference sequence). The CDR3 protein is CASTEGPLDGYTF. CDR3 coding DNA: TGTGCCAGTACAGAGGGCCCTTTGGATGGCTACACCTTC.

In this sample, this clonotype turned up many times. This sequence joins TRBV27 and TRBJ2-1, with 7 bases matching TRBD1. The CDR3 runs 14 residues. After removal of 10 bases from V and 1 base from J, the junction contained 7 bases not matched to a gene. The V gene's germline CDR1 is MNHEY and CDR2 SMNVEV (reference sequence). The CDR3 nucleotides read TGTGCCACCACCCCAGGGGGATCCTACAATGAGCAGTTCTTC. This gives the protein CATTPGGSYNEQFF.

V is TRBV7-2 and J is TRBJ1-6, with TRBD1 as a possible D gene (5 bases). This CDR3 is built from 14 residues. CDR1 is SGHTA and CDR2 is FQGNSA in the germline V gene. Trimming left V 6 bases short and J 8 bases short, with 14 bases between. In DNA form, the CDR3 reads TGTGCCAGCAGTTACGGCGGGGGTCATTCACCCCTCCACTTT. Amino acids: CASSYGGGHSPLHF.

V and J are TRBV20-1 and TRBJ1-5, with 8 bases identical to TRBD1. The CDR3 runs to 14 residues. Per germline, CDR1 DFQATT and CDR2 SNEGSKA (reference sequence). The V and J ends lost 1 base and 8 bases, in that order; junction bases with no gene match: 7. CDR3 in amino acids: CSARGDRLNKPQHF. The CDR3 DNA is TGCAGTGCTAGAGGGGACAGGCTTAATAAGCCCCAGCATTTT.